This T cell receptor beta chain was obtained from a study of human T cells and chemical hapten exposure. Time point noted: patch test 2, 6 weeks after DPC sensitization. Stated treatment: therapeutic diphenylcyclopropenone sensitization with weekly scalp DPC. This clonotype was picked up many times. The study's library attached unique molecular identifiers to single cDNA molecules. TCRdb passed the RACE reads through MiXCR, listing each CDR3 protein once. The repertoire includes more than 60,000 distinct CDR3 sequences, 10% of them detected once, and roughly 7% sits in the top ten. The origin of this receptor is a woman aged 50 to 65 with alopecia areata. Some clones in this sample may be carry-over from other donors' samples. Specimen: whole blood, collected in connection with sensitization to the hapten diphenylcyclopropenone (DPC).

CDR3: CASSPGQGWNTEAFF. DNA for the CDR3: TGTGCCAGCTCACCAGGACAGGGATGGAACACTGAAGCTTTCTTT. V and J are TRBV18 and TRBJ1-1, with 8 bases aligning to TRBD1. CDR3 length: 15 amino acids. Looked up from germline, CDR1 is KGHSH and CDR2 is LQKENI. V shed 2 bases and J 1 base; nucleotides not matched to a gene: 3.